A selection of T cell receptor beta chains follows, all from one sample in a study of shared T cell receptors in the human thymus. The method was immunoSEQ multiplex PCR; TCRdb's version includes in-frame clones alone and lacks a portion of them. The table includes fewer than 700,000 clones, 88% detected once. These records were also assigned to another study, of human thymus T cells.

The sample was thymocytes. The receptor source for this set is a boy less than two years old with a congenital heart defect. The CDR3 runs from the conserved cysteine through the conserved F or W. D genes are given only for firm matches. Size is omitted from some rows. Given values are once, few, many or a class for expanded clones.

clone_size,v_call,d_call,j_call,cdr3_aa,cdr3_nt
.,TRBV6-5,.,TRBJ2-3,CASSYSGRTDTQYF,TGTGCCAGCAGTTACTCTGGGCGCACAGATACGCAGTATTTT
few,TRBV6-5,.,TRBJ2-7,CASSSEGGYEQYF,TGTGCCAGCAGTTCAGAGGGTGGATACGAGCAGTACTTC
.,TRBV11-2,TRBD2,TRBJ2-5,CASSRAGGASGREETQYF,TGTGCCAGCAGCCGGGCGGGAGGAGCTAGCGGGAGGGAAGAGACCCAGTACTTC
once,TRBV27,TRBD1,TRBJ2-7,CASSFRGGTYEQYF,TGTGCCAGCAGTTTCAGAGGGGGCACTTACGAGCAGTACTTC
.,TRBV27,TRBD2,TRBJ2-3,CASSLAGVSAGGSDTQYF,TGTGCCAGCAGTTTAGCCGGCGTCTCAGCGGGAGGGTCAGATACGCAGTATTTT
.,TRBV12-2,.,TRBJ1-3,CASRADRGNTIYF,TGTGCAAGTCGCGCGGACAGAGGAAACACCATATATTTT
.,TRBV6-5,TRBD1,TRBJ2-7,CASSRQGSAYEQYF,TGTGCCAGCAGCCGACAGGGGAGTGCTTACGAGCAGTACTTC
.,TRBV7-9,.,TRBJ1-4,CASSLAPVSGRGEKLFF,TGTGCCAGCAGCTTAGCTCCGGTTTCTGGCCGAGGGGAAAAACTGTTTTTT
.,TRBV9,.,TRBJ2-1,CASSVTPRDLDEQFF,TGTGCCAGCAGCGTGACGCCCCGGGATTTGGATGAGCAGTTCTTC
.,TRBV29-1,TRBD1,TRBJ1-4,CSPEGDRNNEKLFF,TGCAGCCCCGAAGGGGACAGGAATAATGAAAAACTGTTTTTT
once,TRBV12-5,.,TRBJ2-1,CASGFGRGSYNEQFF,TGTGCTAGTGGTTTTGGTAGGGGATCCTACAATGAGCAGTTCTTC
once,TRBV27,.,TRBJ2-7,CASSLRGLGTYEQYF,TGTGCCAGCAGCCTCCGGGGGTTGGGGACCTACGAGCAGTACTTC
few,TRBV6-6,.,TRBJ1-3,CASRPTPISGNTIYF,TGTGCCAGCAGGCCCACACCGATTTCTGGAAACACCATATATTTT
.,TRBV27,TRBD2,TRBJ2-7,CASSPLGLAGRSYEQYF,TGTGCCAGCAGTCCTTTGGGACTAGCGGGAAGGTCCTACGAGCAGTACTTC
.,TRBV15,.,TRBJ2-3,CATSRERADTQYF,TGTGCCACCAGCAGAGAAAGAGCAGATACGCAGTATTTT
.,TRBV5-4,TRBD1,TRBJ2-7,CASSPEAGGGYEQYF,TGTGCCAGCAGCCCGGAGGCAGGGGGCGGGTACGAGCAGTACTTC
.,TRBV14,TRBD1,TRBJ2-7,CASSQRDREYEQYF,TGTGCCAGCAGCCAACGGGACAGGGAATACGAGCAGTACTTC
.,TRBV19,.,TRBJ1-2,CASTGEPNYGYTF,TGTGCCAGTACAGGGGAGCCCAACTATGGCTACACCTTC
.,TRBV18,.,TRBJ1-5,CASSPHRDSNQPQHF,TGTGCCAGCTCACCCCACAGGGATAGCAATCAGCCCCAGCATTTT
.,TRBV4-1,.,TRBJ1-1,CASSQDGRLETFF,TGCGCCAGCAGCCAAGATGGGAGACTTGAGACTTTCTTT
.,TRBV19,.,TRBJ2-7,CASSISEGRHEQYF,TGTGCCAGTAGTATATCAGAGGGCCGGCACGAGCAGTACTTC
.,TRBV30,TRBD2,TRBJ2-7,CAWSQRSSGGAYEQYF,TGTGCCTGGAGCCAAAGGTCTAGCGGGGGCGCCTACGAGCAGTACTTC
.,TRBV6-1,.,TRBJ1-1,CASSEVMDGPRVYTEAFF,TGTGCCAGCAGTGAAGTTATGGACGGCCCGAGGGTGTACACTGAAGCTTTCTTT
.,TRBV7-8,TRBD2,TRBJ2-1,CASSPGTSGRGSEQFF,TGTGCCAGCAGCCCTGGGACTAGCGGGAGGGGAAGTGAGCAGTTCTTC
.,TRBV7-2,TRBD2,TRBJ2-7,CASSPAGGYPYEQYF,TGTGCCAGCAGTCCTGCGGGAGGTTACCCCTACGAGCAGTACTTC
.,TRBV5-1,TRBD1,TRBJ1-3,CASSWGQGRNTIYF,TGCGCCAGCAGCTGGGGACAGGGGCGAAACACCATATATTTT
.,TRBV11-1,TRBD2,TRBJ2-5,CASSVVGPGGQETQYF,TGTGCCAGCAGCGTAGTGGGACCGGGGGGCCAAGAGACCCAGTACTTC
.,TRBV18,TRBD2,TRBJ2-5,CASSPKLADEETQYF,TGTGCCAGCTCACCGAAACTAGCGGACGAAGAGACCCAGTACTTC
.,TRBV19,TRBD2,TRBJ2-1,CASSNGLAGDPYNEQFF,TGTGCCAGTAGTAACGGACTAGCGGGAGACCCCTACAATGAGCAGTTCTTC
.,TRBV7-9,.,TRBJ2-5,CASSLTGVQETQYF,TGTGCCAGCAGCTTAACAGGCGTCCAAGAGACCCAGTACTTC
few,TRBV5-6,.,TRBJ2-1,CASSRNRDTKYNEQFF,TGTGCCAGCAGCCGAAACCGGGACACCAAGTACAATGAGCAGTTCTTC
.,TRBV4-1,TRBD2,TRBJ2-7,CASSQVKLAGEEQYF,TGCGCCAGCAGCCAAGTGAAGCTAGCGGGAGAGGAGCAGTACTTC
.,TRBV5-6,TRBD1,TRBJ2-2,CASRSWTGGIPGELFF,TGTGCCAGCAGATCCTGGACAGGGGGGATTCCCGGGGAGCTGTTTTTT
.,TRBV28,.,TRBJ2-1,CASKYRGPSYNEQFF,TGTGCCAGCAAATATCGAGGGCCCTCCTACAATGAGCAGTTCTTC
.,TRBV19,TRBD2,TRBJ2-7,CASSIVARDRTSGSKYEQYF,TGTGCCAGTAGTATAGTCGCGAGAGACCGGACTAGCGGGAGTAAGTACGAGCAGTACTTC
.,TRBV27,.,TRBJ1-5,CASSLSGGEPQHF,TGTGCCAGCAGTTTATCGGGGGGGGAGCCCCAGCATTTT
.,TRBV6-5,.,TRBJ1-1,CASTAAGGQEAFF,TGTGCCAGCACGGCCGCGGGGGGGCAGGAAGCTTTCTTT
.,TRBV14,.,TRBJ2-1,CASSQEGGKGVDEQFF,TGTGCCAGCAGCCAAGAAGGCGGGAAAGGGGTAGATGAGCAGTTCTTC
.,TRBV11-2,TRBD2,TRBJ2-1,CASSLELAGADEQFF,TGTGCCAGCAGCTTAGAGCTAGCGGGAGCGGATGAGCAGTTCTTC
once,TRBV25-1,TRBD1,TRBJ2-3,CASRGGGQGGTQYF,TGTGCCAGCAGGGGGGGCGGACAGGGAGGTACGCAGTATTTT
.,TRBV2,.,TRBJ1-2,CASSEASVNGYTF,TGTGCCAGCAGTGAAGCGTCGGTCAATGGCTACACCTTC
.,TRBV6-5,.,TRBJ2-3,CASSYGRDDTDTQYF,TGTGCCAGCAGTTACGGGCGCGATGACACAGATACGCAGTATTTT
.,TRBV7-2,TRBD1,TRBJ1-2,CASSPTGDRGRGYTF,TGTGCCAGCAGCCCAACGGGGGACAGGGGGCGAGGCTACACCTTC
.,TRBV6-5,TRBD1,TRBJ2-3,CASSYSTGGRTDTQYF,TGTGCCAGCAGTTACTCGACAGGGGGCCGCACAGATACGCAGTATTTT
once,TRBV14,TRBD2,TRBJ2-5,CASSQEVASGRDQAKFQETQYF,TGTGCCAGCAGCCAAGAAGTAGCAAGCGGGAGAGATCAAGCAAAATTCCAAGAGACCCAGTACTTC
.,TRBV11-2,TRBD2,TRBJ2-1,CASSLGAGTSFDNEQFF,TGTGCCAGCAGCTTAGGGGCCGGGACTAGTTTCGACAATGAGCAGTTCTTC
.,TRBV7-2,.,TRBJ2-2,CASSLVHKNTGELFF,TGTGCCAGCAGCTTAGTACACAAGAACACCGGGGAGCTGTTTTTT
.,TRBV7-2,.,TRBJ2-1,CASSLPESSYNEQFF,TGTGCCAGCAGCTTACCGGAGAGCTCCTACAATGAGCAGTTCTTC